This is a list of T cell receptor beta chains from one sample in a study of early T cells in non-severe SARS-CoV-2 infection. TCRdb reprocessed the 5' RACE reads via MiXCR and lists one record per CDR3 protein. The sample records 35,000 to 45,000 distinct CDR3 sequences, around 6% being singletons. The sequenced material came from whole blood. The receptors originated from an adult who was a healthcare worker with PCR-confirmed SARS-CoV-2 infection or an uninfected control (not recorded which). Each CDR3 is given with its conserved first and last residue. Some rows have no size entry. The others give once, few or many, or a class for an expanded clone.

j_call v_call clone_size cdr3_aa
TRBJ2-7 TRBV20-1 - CSAPKVAYEQYF
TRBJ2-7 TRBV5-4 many CASSSTSGTSGIEQYF
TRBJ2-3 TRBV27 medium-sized CASSLRAGATDTQYF
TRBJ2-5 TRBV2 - CASRSGLAGDQETQYF
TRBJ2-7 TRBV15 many CATSTRGSNEQYF
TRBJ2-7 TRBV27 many CASSSLASGTGAEQYF
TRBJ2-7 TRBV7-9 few CANAPRTAPTYEQYF
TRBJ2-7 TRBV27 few CASCPTQGYHEQYF
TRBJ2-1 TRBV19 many CASSIVGATSYNEQFF
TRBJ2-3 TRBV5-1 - CASSLDVDSPDTQYF
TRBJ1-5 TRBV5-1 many CASSLSGLVNQPQHF
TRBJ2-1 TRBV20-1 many CSAAKTPDEQFF
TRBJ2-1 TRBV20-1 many CSASNGPYNEQFF
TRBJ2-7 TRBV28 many CATQSPIGGEQYF
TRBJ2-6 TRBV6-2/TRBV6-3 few CASRGVGSGANVLTF
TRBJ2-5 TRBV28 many CASSGRRGGGRETQYF
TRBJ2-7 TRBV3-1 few CASSQKLVGSSSYEQYF
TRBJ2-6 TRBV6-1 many CASSEAIEGQGAGANVLTF
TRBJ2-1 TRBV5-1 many CASSPGTSGNFYSNEQFF
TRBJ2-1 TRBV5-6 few CASSLGQDPSYNEQFF
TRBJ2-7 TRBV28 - CASQQAYEQYF
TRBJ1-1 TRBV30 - CAWQGAYTEAFF
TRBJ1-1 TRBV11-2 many CASSPRHTEAFF
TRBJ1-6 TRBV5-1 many CASSGGEGPGALHF
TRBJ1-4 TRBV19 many CASTDRATNEKLFF
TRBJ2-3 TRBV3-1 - CASSEGLAGARVDTQYF
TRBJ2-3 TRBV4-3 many CASSQERGGHFTDTQYF
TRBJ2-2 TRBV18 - CASSPSLAGNTGELFF
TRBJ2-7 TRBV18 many CASSPVAGEDEQYF
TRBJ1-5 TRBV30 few CAWSGGNRNQPQHF
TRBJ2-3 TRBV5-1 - CASSWDPGADTQYF
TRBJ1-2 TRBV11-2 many CASSLEPGPYGYTF
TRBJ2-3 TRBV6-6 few CASSYLDTQYF
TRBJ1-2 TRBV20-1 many CSARNSPDSIYGYTF
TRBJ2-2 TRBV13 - CASSLGQARELFF
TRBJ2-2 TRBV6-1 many CASRGTNANTGELFF
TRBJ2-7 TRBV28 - CASSLRGSEQYF
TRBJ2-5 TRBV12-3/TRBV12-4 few CASSLDSGHPATETQYF
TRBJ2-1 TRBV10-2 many CASSEVPGSSYNEQFF